The clone carrying this TCR beta chain showed up just a few times. Relying on iRepertoire HTBI primers and Arm-PCR of CDR3 regions, the team built TCR beta libraries. Authors' data handling: Identification across samples found about 61 TRBV and roughly 13 TRBJ segments. TCRdb re-called the multiplex PCR reads with MiXCR, one entry per CDR3 protein. These V and J calls originate from TCRdb's pipeline instead of the authors' own analysis. The table includes some 490,000 distinct CDR3 sequences, 12% detected once. Specified time point: newly diagnosed GD, antithyroid drugs for less than 3 months. PBMCs provided the RNA from which the TCR library was made. An endocrinology department in Xi'an, China, supplied the patients. The CDR3 spans 17 residues. The V and J ends lost 3 bases and 3 bases, in that order; junction bases with no gene match: 8. Germline CDR1 is SGDLS and CDR2 is YYNGEE. The data originate from a study of regulatory T cells in long-lasting Graves disease.

These data were likewise used in another study, on T cells in Graves' hyperthyroidism and ophthalmopathy.

The V gene is TRBV9, the J gene TRBJ2-1, with 11 bases matching TRBD1. The source was peripheral blood mononuclear cells (PBMCs), collected at new diagnosis, from a patient treated with antithyroid drugs. This receptor was obtained from a woman aged 25 to 39 with Graves disease. CDR3 in amino acids: CASSAPRTGGNYNEQFF. The CDR3 DNA follows: TGTGCCAGCAGCGCCCCTAGGACAGGGGGCAACTACAATGAGCAGTTCTTC.